The clone carrying this T cell receptor (beta chain) was observed a single time. This entry belongs to a study of T cells in Graves' hyperthyroidism and ophthalmopathy. What was amplified from RNA transcripts were TCR beta CDR3 regions. Initially, a first-round RT-PCR of the TCR CDR3 employed the HTBI primer set. TCRdb called the multiplex PCR reads again in MiXCR, with one record for every CDR3 protein. The repertoire holds about 53,000 distinct CDR3 sequences, with about 49% as singletons. Germline V gene sequence: CDR1 SEHNR, CDR2 FQNEAQ (reference sequence). The CDR3 has 15 amino acids. V was shortened by 3 bases and J by 2 bases, with 14 bases between the two germline ends.

The genes are TRBV7-9 and TRBJ2-7; possibly TRBD2 for D (7 bases). This TCR derives from a woman aged 25-40 years with Graves' ophthalmopathy. Sequencing was performed on blood. The CDR3 nucleotides read TGTGCCAGCAGCTTCCGGCGGGGGCTTGCCTACGAGCAGTACTTC. Its protein is CASSFRRGLAYEQYF. Looking up the rest from reference TRBV7-9 and TRBJ2-7 gives the full variable domain: DTGVSQNPRHKITKRGQNVTFRCDPISEHNRLYWYRQTLGQGPEFLTYFQNEAQLEKSRLLSDRFSAERPKGSFSTLEIQRTEQGDSAMYLCASSFRRGLAYEQYFGPGTRLTVT.